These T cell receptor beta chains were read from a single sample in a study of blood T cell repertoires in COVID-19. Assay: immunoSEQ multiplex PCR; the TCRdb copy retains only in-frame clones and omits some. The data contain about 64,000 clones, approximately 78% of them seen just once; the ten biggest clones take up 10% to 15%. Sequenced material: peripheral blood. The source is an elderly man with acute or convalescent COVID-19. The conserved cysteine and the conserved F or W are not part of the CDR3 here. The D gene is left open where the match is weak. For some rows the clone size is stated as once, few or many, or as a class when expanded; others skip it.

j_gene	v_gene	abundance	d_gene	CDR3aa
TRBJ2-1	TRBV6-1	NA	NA	ASSYPAGDEQF
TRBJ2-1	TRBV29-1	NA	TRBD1	SETGGSSYNEQF
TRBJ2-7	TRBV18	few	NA	ASSLETVYEQY
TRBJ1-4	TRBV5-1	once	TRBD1	ASSSGQGREKLF
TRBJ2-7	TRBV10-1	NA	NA	ASVQKQFISYEQY
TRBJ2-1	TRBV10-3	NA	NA	AISEDPGGSYNEQF
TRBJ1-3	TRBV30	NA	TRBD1	AWSKGTEPGNTIY
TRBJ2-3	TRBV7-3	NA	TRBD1	ASSLYRGLTDTQY
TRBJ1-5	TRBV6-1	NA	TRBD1	ASSEGRTGENQPQH
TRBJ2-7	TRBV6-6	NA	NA	ASLEVPSEDYEQY
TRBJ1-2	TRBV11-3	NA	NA	ASSLQGSYT
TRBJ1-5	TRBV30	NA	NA	AWGGGGRNQPQH
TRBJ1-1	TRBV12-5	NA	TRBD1	ASGNQQGGDTEAF
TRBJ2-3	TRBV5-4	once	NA	ASSGEQGSATDTQY
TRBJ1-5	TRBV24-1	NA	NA	ATSDPGTPNQPQH
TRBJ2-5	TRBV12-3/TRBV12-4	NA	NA	ASSFGETQY
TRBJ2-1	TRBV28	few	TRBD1	ASSLTGGGYNEQF
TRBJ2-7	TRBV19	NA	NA	ASSIQEGSYEQY
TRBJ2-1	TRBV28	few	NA	ASSFTGTGEQF
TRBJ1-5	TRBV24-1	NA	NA	ATSGRTASNQPQH
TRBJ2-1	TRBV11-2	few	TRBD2	ASSLALAGVHEQF
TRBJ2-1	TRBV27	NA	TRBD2	ASSRSGGEQF
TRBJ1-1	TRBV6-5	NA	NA	ASSYSGSSEAF
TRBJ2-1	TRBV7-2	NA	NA	ASSRTFIYNEQF